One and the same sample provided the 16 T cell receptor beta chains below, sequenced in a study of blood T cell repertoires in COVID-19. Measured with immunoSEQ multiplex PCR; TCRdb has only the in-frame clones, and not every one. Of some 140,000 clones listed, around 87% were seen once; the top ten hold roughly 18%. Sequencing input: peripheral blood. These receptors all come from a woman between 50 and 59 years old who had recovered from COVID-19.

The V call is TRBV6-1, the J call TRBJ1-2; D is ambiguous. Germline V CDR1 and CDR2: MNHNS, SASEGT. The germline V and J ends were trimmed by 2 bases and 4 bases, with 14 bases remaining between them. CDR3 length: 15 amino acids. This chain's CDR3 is CASSESPVRGYGYTF. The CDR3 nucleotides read TGTGCCAGCAGTGAAAGTCCGGTCCGGGGCTATGGCTACACCTTC.

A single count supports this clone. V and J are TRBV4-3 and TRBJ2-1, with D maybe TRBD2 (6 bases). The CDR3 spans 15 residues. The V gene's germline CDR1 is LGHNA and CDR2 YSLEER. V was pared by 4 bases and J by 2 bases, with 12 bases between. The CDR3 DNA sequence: TGCGCCAGCAGCCCGGTAGCGGAAACCTACAATGAGCAGTTCTTC. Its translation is CASSPVAETYNEQFF.

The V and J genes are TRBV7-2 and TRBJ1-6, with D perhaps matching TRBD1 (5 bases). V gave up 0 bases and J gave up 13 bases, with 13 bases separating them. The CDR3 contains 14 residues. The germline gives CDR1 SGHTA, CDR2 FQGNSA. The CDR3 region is CASSLATGGRPLHF. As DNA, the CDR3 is TGTGCCAGCAGCTTAGCCACGGGGGGTCGTCCCCTCCACTTT.

The chain's CDR3 is CASSLSYPTGELFF. CDR3 in DNA: TGTGCCAGCAGCTTAAGTTATCCCACCGGGGAGCTGTTTTTT. The gene calls are TRBV7-3 and TRBJ2-2; D is unclear. V shed 1 base and J shed 4 bases, with 7 bases lying between them. Germline CDR1 SGHTA, CDR2 FQGTGA. The CDR3 runs 14 residues.

The CDR3 DNA sequence: TGTGCCAGCTCAGCAGGGAACTCTGGAAACACCATATATTTT. Its translation: CASSAGNSGNTIYF. The chain carries TRBV18 and TRBJ1-3; D may be TRBD1 (5 bases). CDR1 is KGHSH and CDR2 is LQKENI in the germline V gene. With 5 bases removed from V and 0 bases from J, the gap between germline ends came to 8 bases. The CDR3 is 14 amino acids.

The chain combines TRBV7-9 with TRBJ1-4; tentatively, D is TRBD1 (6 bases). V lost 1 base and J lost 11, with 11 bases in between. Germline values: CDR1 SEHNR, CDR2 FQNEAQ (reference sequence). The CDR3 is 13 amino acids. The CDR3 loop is CASSLDRARKLFF. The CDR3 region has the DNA TGTGCCAGCAGCTTAGACAGGGCCCGTAAACTGTTTTTT.

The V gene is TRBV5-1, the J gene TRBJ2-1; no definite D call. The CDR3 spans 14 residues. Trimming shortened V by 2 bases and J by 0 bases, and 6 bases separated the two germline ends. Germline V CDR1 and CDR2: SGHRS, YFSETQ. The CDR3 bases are TGCGCCAGCAGCTTACAGAGCTCCTACAATGAGCAGTTCTTC. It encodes CASSLQSSYNEQFF.

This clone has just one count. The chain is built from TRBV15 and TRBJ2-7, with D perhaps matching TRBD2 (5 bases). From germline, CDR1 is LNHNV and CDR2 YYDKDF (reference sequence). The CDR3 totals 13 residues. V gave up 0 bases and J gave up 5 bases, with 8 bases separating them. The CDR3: CATSRDPGDEQYF. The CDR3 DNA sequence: TGTGCCACCAGCAGAGATCCCGGGGACGAGCAGTACTTC.

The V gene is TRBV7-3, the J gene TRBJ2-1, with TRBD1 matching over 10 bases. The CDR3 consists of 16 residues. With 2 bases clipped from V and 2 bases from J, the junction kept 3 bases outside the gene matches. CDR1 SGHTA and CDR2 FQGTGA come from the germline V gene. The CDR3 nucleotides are TGTGCCAGCAGCTTATTGGGACAGGGGACCTACAATGAGCAGTTCTTC. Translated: CASSLLGQGTYNEQFF.

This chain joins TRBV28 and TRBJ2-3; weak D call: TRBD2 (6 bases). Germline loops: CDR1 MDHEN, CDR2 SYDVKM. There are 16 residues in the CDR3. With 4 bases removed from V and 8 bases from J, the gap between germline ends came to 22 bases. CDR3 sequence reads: CASSSPVAAINPTQYF. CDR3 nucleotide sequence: TGTGCCAGCAGTTCCCCGGTAGCGGCTATAAATCCTACGCAGTATTTT.

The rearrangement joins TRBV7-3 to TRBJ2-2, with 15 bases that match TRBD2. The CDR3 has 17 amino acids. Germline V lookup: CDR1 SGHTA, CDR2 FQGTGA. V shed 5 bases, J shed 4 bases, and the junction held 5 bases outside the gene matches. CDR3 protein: CASSPGLAGGTTGELFF. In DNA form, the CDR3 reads TGTGCCAGCAGCCCGGGACTAGCGGGGGGCACCACCGGGGAGCTGTTTTTT.

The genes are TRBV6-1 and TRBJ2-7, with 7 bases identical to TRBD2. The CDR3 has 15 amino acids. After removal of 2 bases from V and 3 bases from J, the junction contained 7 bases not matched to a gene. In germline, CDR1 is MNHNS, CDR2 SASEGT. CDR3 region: CASSEMGREGYEQYF. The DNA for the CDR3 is TGTGCCAGCAGTGAAATGGGCAGGGAGGGCTACGAGCAGTACTTC.

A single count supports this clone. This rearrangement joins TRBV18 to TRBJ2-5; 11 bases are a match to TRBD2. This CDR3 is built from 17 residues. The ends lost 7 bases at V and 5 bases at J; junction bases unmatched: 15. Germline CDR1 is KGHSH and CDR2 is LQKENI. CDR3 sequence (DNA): TGTGCCAGCTGTCTAGATCGGCTAGCGGGGGGTCTGGAGACCCAGTACTTC. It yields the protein CASCLDRLAGGLETQYF.

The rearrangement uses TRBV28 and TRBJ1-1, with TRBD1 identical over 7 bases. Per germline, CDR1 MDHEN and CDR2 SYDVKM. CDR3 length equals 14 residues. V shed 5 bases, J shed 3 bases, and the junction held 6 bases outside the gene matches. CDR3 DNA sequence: TGTGCCAGCAGTGTCGGGACAGCATACACTGAAGCTTTCTTT. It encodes CASSVGTAYTEAFF.

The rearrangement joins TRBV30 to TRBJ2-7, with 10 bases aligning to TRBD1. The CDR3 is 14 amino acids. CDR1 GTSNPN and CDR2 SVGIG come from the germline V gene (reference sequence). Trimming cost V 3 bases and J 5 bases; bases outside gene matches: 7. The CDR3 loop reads CAWSAGQGHNEQYF. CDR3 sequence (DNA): TGTGCCTGGAGCGCGGGACAGGGGCACAACGAGCAGTACTTC.

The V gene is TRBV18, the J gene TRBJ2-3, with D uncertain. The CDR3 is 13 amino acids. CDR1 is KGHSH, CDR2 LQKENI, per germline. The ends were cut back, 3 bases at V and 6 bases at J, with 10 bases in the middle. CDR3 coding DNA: TGTGCCAGCTCACCCAAAATTGTGGATACGCAGTATTTT. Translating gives CASSPKIVDTQYF.